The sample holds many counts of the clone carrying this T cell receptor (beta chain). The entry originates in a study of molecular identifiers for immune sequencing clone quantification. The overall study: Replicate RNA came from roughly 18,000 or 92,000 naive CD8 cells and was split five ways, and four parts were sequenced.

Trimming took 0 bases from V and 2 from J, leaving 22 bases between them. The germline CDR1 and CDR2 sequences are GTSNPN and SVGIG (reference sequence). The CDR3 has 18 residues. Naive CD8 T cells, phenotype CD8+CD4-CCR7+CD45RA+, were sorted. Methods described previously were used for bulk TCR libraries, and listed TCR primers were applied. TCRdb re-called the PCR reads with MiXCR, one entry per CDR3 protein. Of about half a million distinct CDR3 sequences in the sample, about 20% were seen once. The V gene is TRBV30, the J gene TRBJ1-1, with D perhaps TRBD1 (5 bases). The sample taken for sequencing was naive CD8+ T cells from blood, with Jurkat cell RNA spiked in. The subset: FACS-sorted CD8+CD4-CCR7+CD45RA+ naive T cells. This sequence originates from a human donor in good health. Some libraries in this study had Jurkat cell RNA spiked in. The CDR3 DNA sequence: TGTGCCTGGAGTGTACCGTTAGCTCGGGTAGGGGAAAACACTGAAGCTTTCTTT. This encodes CAWSVPLARVGENTEAFF.